These T cell receptor beta chains were read from a single sample in a study of blood T cell repertoires in COVID-19. Profiling relied on immunoSEQ multiplex PCR, and the TCRdb table lists in-frame clones only, not all of them. The sample carries roughly 230,000 clones, roughly 91% recorded once. The sequenced material came from peripheral blood. The receptor set was obtained from a man between 25 and 39 years old with COVID-19, enrolled during active disease. The CDR3 runs from the conserved cysteine through the conserved F or W. A D gene is named only where the DNA matches it firmly. Clone size is stated in some rows and not others, as once, few, many or a class when expanded.

. | TRBJ1-5 | . | TRBV10-1 | TGCGCCAGCAGTGCCAGGGATGACCAGCCCCAGCATTTT | CASSARDDQPQHF
. | TRBJ1-2 | TRBD1 | TRBV7-2 | TGTGCCAGCACCAGGGACAGCTATGGCTACACCTTC | CASTRDSYGYTF
. | TRBJ1-4 | . | TRBV5-1 | TGCGCCAGCAGCACAGGACAGACTAATGAAAAACTGTTTTTT | CASSTGQTNEKLFF
. | TRBJ1-6 | . | TRBV11-2 | TGTGCCAGCAGCTTAGCTGGGGGGGGCCCTTTTTATTCACCCCTCCACTTT | CASSLAGGGPFYSPLHF
. | TRBJ1-3 | TRBD1 | TRBV11-2 | TGTGCCAGCAGTCGGGACAGGACTGGCTCTGGAAACACCATATATTTT | CASSRDRTGSGNTIYF
. | TRBJ2-1 | TRBD2 | TRBV27 | TGTGCCAGCAGTCCCGGGACTAGACTTTACAATGAGCAGTTCTTC | CASSPGTRLYNEQFF
. | TRBJ2-3 | TRBD2 | TRBV5-1 | TGCGCCAGCAGCTTTCCTAGCGGAACGCGAGATACGCAGTATTTT | CASSFPSGTRDTQYF
. | TRBJ1-1 | . | TRBV10-1 | TGCGCCAGCAGTGAGTTTCGGAACACTGAAGCTTTCTTT | CASSEFRNTEAFF
. | TRBJ1-5 | . | TRBV3-1/TRBV3-2 | TGTGCCAGCAGCCAAGGAAGGGGCCAGCCCCAGCATTTT | CASSQGRGQPQHF
. | TRBJ2-3 | TRBD1 | TRBV5-1 | TGCGCCAGCGCCATGAATGGCCCAGGGGGTGGTAACACAGATACGCAGTATTTT | CASAMNGPGGGNTDTQYF
. | TRBJ2-1 | TRBD2 | TRBV11-1 | TGTGCCAGCACCCTCAATAGCGGGGGGAACTACAATGAGCAGTTCTTC | CASTLNSGGNYNEQFF
once | TRBJ1-2 | . | TRBV7-9 | TGTGCCAGCAGCGCCGTTGGGGGCGACTATGGCTACACCTTC | CASSAVGGDYGYTF
. | TRBJ2-7 | . | TRBV27 | TGTGCCAGCAGTTTGAACAGCCACTACGAGCAGTACTTC | CASSLNSHYEQYF
. | TRBJ2-3 | TRBD1 | TRBV28 | TGTGCCAGCAGTGTGGGACAGGGGATAGATACGCAGTATTTT | CASSVGQGIDTQYF
. | TRBJ1-1 | . | TRBV5-1 | TGCGCCAGCAGCTTCGGTGGGAACACTGAAGCTTTCTTT | CASSFGGNTEAFF
. | TRBJ1-1 | . | TRBV3-1/TRBV3-2 | TGTGCCAGCAGCCAGTGGGCGGGGGGCGAAGCTTTCTTT | CASSQWAGGEAFF
. | TRBJ1-2 | . | TRBV15 | TGTGCCACCAGCAGACAGGGCTATGGCTACACCTTC | CATSRQGYGYTF
. | TRBJ1-2 | . | TRBV21-1 | TGTGCCAGCAGCACATCAGGGGTCCCGGGGGGCTACACCTTC | CASSTSGVPGGYTF
. | TRBJ2-1 | TRBD2 | TRBV5-1 | TGCGCCAGCAGAGTCTTTGCGGGGGGAGGAAATGAGCAGTTCTTC | CASRVFAGGGNEQFF
. | TRBJ1-2 | TRBD1 | TRBV4-1 | TGCGCCAGCAGCCAAGTGTTTAAGGACAGGGTTTTTAATTTCTATGGCTACACCTTC | CASSQVFKDRVFNFYGYTF
. | TRBJ1-5 | . | TRBV19 | TGTGCCAGTAGTATAGAGGGCAGCTATAGCAATCAGCCCCAGCATTTT | CASSIEGSYSNQPQHF
. | TRBJ2-1 | TRBD2 | TRBV11-2 | TGTGCCAGCAGCTTAGAGGCCCGGGACTATGCGGCCAATGAGCAGTTCTTC | CASSLEARDYAANEQFF
once | TRBJ1-5 | . | TRBV29-1 | TGCAGCGTCATGACAGATCCGGATCAGCCCCAGCATTTT | CSVMTDPDQPQHF
. | TRBJ1-6 | . | TRBV18 | TGTGCCAGCTCACAAAACCGGGAGGCGCTTTATAATTCACCCCTCCACTTT | CASSQNREALYNSPLHF
. | TRBJ2-7 | . | TRBV7-9 | TGTGCCAGCAGCTATGTTGCCGGGACACAGTCCTACGAGCAGTACTTC | CASSYVAGTQSYEQYF
few | TRBJ1-2 | . | TRBV15 | TGTGCCACCAGCAGAGATGGCTCGACAGCCGACACCTTC | CATSRDGSTADTF
. | TRBJ1-5 | . | TRBV6-5 | TGTGCCAGTAAAGACCTACAGGGAAGCAATCAGCCCCAGCATTTT | CASKDLQGSNQPQHF
. | TRBJ1-5 | . | TRBV4-2 | TGTGCCAGCAGCCAAGAAGGAGTTTATAGCAATCAGCCCCAGCATTTT | CASSQEGVYSNQPQHF
. | TRBJ1-3 | . | TRBV19 | TGTGCCAGTAGTCCTCAGGGTGGAAACACCATATATTTT | CASSPQGGNTIYF
. | TRBJ2-7 | TRBD1 | TRBV18 | TGTGCCAGCTCACTCGGACAGGGGGGTCGCGAGCAGTACTTC | CASSLGQGGREQYF
. | TRBJ2-3 | TRBD2 | TRBV4-2 | TGTGCCAGCAGCCAAGATTATCAGACTAGCTTCGAGGGCAGCACAGATACGCAGTATTTT | CASSQDYQTSFEGSTDTQYF
. | TRBJ2-7 | . | TRBV6-5 | TGTGCCAGCAGCCGCGGACAGACATCGACTTACGAGCAGTACTTC | CASSRGQTSTYEQYF
. | TRBJ2-3 | . | TRBV11-2 | TGTGCCAGCAGCCCGCGACATATAAGTCCAGATACGCAGTATTTT | CASSPRHISPDTQYF
once | TRBJ2-3 | TRBD1 | TRBV29-1 | TGCAGCGTTGGAACGGGACAGGGGTTTGATACGCAGTATTTT | CSVGTGQGFDTQYF
. | TRBJ1-6 | . | TRBV11-2 | TGTGCCAGCAGCTTAGGCCCAGACTCCTATAATTCACCCCTCCACTTT | CASSLGPDSYNSPLHF
. | TRBJ1-2 | . | TRBV13 | TGTGCCAGCTCGTCTCCGGGACATCGTGTCGGCTACACCTTC | CASSSPGHRVGYTF
. | TRBJ1-2 | . | TRBV6-8 | TGTGCCAGCAGTTCCCCATTCTATGGCTACACCTTC | CASSSPFYGYTF
. | TRBJ1-6 | . | TRBV19 | TGTGCCAGTAGTATAGCAGGAGGATCCTATAATTCACCCCTCCACTTT | CASSIAGGSYNSPLHF